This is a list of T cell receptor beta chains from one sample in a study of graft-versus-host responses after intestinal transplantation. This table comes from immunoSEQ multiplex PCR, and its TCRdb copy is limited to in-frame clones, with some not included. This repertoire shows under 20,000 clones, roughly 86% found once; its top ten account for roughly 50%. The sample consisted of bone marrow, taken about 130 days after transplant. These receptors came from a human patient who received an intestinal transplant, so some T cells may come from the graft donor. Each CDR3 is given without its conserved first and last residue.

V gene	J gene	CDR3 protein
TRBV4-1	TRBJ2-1	ASSQDPGLAGGSMYNEQF
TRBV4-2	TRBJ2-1	ASSQHLDWGGDEQF
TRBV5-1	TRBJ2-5	ASTREPGAQY
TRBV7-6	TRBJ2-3	ASSTGPPDTQY
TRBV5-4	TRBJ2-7	ASSSGLAGDLYEQY
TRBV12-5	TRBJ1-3	ASGLSGETLMDTIY
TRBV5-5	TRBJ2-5	ASSLSPGQQETQY
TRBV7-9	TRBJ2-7	ASTSWRELY
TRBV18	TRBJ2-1	ASSPMPLRDEQF
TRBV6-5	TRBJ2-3	ASNDHGMGQY
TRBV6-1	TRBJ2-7	ASSGQLVSYEQY
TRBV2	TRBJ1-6	ASSPWDNSPLH
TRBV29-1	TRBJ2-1	SVEGRSSYNEQF
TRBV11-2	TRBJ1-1	ASSLGATEAF
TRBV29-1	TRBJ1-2	SVQGGYGYT
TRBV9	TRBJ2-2	ASGSGAGVPGELF
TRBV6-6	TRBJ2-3	ASSYGRGSTDTQY
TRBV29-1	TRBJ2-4	SVESGGLNSIQY
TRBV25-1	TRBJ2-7	ASSELGWDEQY
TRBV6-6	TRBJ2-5	ASSSQETQY
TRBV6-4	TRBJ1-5	ASSDSEGQPQH
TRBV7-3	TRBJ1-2	ASSLTVGDYGYT
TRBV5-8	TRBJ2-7	ASSLAPAIEQY
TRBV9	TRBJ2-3	ASSVGTSFVDTQY
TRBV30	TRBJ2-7	AWSVLFYEQY
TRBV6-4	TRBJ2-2	ASSDPTSAGELF
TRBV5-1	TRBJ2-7	ASTPGQGTYEQY
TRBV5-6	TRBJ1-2	ASSGGGSGGGYT
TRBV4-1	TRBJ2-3	ASSQAGGGYLDTQY
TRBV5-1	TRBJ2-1	ASSLLVAGVKNEQF
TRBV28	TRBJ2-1	ASSLPPGGTAAAGEQF
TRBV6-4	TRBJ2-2	ASSDRDTGELF
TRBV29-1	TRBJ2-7	SVAAGSSYEQY